The clone carrying this T cell receptor (beta chain) was found many times. As yet, its antigen is unknown. TCRdb ran MiXCR on the 5' RACE reads and lists one entry per CDR3 protein. The data hold around 600,000 distinct CDR3 sequences, with 12% observed a single time. The data were taken from a study of T cells after yellow fever vaccination. Findings and limits, study-wide: Clones from primary vaccination mostly reappeared after the booster (about 97% CD4, just over 85% CD8).

Germline V lookup: CDR1 SQVTM, CDR2 ANQGSEA. The CDR3 contains 13 residues. The ends were cut back, 5 bases at V and 1 base at J, with 11 bases in the middle. The sample was PBMCs, taken on the day of the yellow fever booster vaccination. This TCR was sampled from a man aged 25-45 years who received the YFV17D yellow fever vaccine. V and J are TRBV29-1 and TRBJ1-1; D is ambiguous. DNA for the CDR3: TGCAGCGTTCGTGAGTTCTCGAACACTGAAGCTTTCTTT. It is translated as CSVREFSNTEAFF.